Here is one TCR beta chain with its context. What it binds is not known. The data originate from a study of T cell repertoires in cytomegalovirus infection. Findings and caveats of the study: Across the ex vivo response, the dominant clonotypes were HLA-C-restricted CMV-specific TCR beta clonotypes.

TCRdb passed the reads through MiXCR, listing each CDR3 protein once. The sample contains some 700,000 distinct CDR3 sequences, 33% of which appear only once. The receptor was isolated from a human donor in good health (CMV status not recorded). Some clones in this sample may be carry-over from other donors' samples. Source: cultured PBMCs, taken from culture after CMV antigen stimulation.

In nucleotides, the CDR3 is TGTGCCAGCAGTTTTTTCGGCAGCTCCTACAATGAGCAGTTCTTC. It yields the protein CASSFFGSSYNEQFF. The J gene is TRBJ2-1, the V gene TRBV12-3 or TRBV12-4; D remains unclear. V was trimmed by 3 bases and J by 0 bases, leaving 9 bases between them. This CDR3 spans 15 amino acids.